This T cell receptor (beta chain) comes out of a study of cytomegalovirus exposure and HLA in healthy donors. Primers included in the PCR were 60 Vbeta and 13 Jbeta primers. Method: immunoSEQ multiplex PCR; TCRdb's copy keeps in-frame clones and lacks some. This table has about 180,000 clones, 82% appearing once. Looked up from germline, CDR1 is MNHEY and CDR2 is SMNVEV (reference sequence). Trimming removed 2 bases from V and 6 bases from J; junction bases left unmatched: 9. CDR3 length: 16 residues. The chain couples TRBV27 to TRBJ2-3; 9 bases fit TRBD2. Material: PBMCs. The receptor's source is a man aged 35 to 55 in good health and CMV-seronegative. The DNA for the CDR3 is TGTGCCAGCAGTTTAACGGCGGGAGGGCCGGGGGATACGCAGTATTTT. Translating it yields CASSLTAGGPGDTQYF.